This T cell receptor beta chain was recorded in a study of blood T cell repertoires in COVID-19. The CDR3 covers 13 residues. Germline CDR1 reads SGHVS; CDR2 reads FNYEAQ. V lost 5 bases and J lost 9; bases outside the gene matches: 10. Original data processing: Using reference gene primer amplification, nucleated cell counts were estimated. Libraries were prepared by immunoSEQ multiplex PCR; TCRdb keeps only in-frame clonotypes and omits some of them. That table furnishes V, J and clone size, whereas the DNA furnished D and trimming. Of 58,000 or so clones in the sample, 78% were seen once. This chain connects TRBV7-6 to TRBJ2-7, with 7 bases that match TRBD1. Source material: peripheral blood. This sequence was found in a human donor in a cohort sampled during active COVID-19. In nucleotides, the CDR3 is TGTGCCAGCAGCCCCCGACAGGGTGGGGTGCAGTACTTC. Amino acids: CASSPRQGGVQYF. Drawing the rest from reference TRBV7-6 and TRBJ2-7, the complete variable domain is GAGVSQSPRYKVTKRGQDVALRCDPISGHVSLYWYRQALGQGPEFLTYFNYEAQQDKSGLPNDRFSAERPEGSISTLTIQRTEQRDSAMYRCASSPRQGGVQYFGPGTRLTVT.